This T cell receptor (beta chain) was retrieved from a study of radiotherapy plus CTLA-4 blockade in lung cancer. Profiled with immunoSEQ multiplex PCR; TCRdb holds only in-frame clones, not every one. The sample has about 70,000 clones, 70% to 80% seen once; the top ten hold around a sixth. On this clone: The antigen is not known.

Notes on the study in general: Response, reportedly, was best predicted by interferon-beta along with early blood T cell clone dynamics. Peripheral blood showed expansion of tumor-derived TCR clones after radiotherapy and ipilimumab.

Germline CDR1 is MDHEN and CDR2 is SYDVKM. Trimming cost V 8 bases and J 1 base, with 21 bases left between them. This CDR3 region has 16 residues. The sequence was collected from a human donor with non-small cell lung cancer whose response to radiotherapy plus ipilimumab could not be evaluated. Some clones in this sample may be carry-over from other donors' samples. The sequencing here drew on peripheral blood, taken from a patient treated with radiotherapy plus ipilimumab. The rearrangement uses TRBV28 and TRBJ2-7, with TRBD1 as a possible D gene (6 bases). The CDR3, as DNA: TGTGCCAGCGGAATACAAGACAGGATCCGGTCCTACGAGCAGTACTTC. This codes for CASGIQDRIRSYEQYF.